The T cell receptor (beta chain) described here comes from a study of shared clonotypes between healthy human individuals. Notes on the study in general: In the sorted subsets, rarefaction showed sequencing was incomplete despite large depth. Non-shared clonotypes showed lower generation probabilities than clonotypes common to all four donors. What naive subsets generally showed was a larger estimated richness than memory subsets showed.

Each PCR replicate from the sorted subsets contained about 210 ng DNA, which is tens of thousands of T cell genomes. Profiling relied on immunoSEQ multiplex PCR, and the TCRdb table lists in-frame clones only, not all of them. The repertoire includes around 690,000 clones, 90% of them detected once, and 30% to 35% sits in the top ten. Worth noting for this clone: No antigen is known for it.

This receptor was obtained from a man aged 18 to 29 in good health. Some clones in this sample may be carry-over from other donors' samples. Sequencing used memory CD8+ T cells from PBMCs. Subset of the sample: CD45RO+ cells pooled with CCR7-negative TemRA cells.

CDR3 sequence reads: CASRTLTGGDGYTF. The CDR3 nucleotides read TGTGCCAGCAGAACATTAACAGGGGGAGATGGCTACACCTTC. This chain joins TRBV6-5 and TRBJ1-2; TRBD1 agrees at 8 bases. This CDR3 has 14 amino acids. V lost 6 bases, J lost 6 bases, and 9 bases stayed unmatched. Germline V gene lookup returns CDR1 MNHEY and CDR2 SVGAGI.